Listed below are T cell receptor beta chains from one sample, sequenced in a study of CD8+ T cells in alopecia areata. The table came from immunoSEQ multiplex PCR; TCRdb's copy has only in-frame clones and leaves some out. The data show 15,000 to 20,000 clones, 60% to 80% seen once. Specimen: skin, collected at week 0. Receptor source: a human donor with alopecia areata. CDR3s include the opening cysteine and the closing phenylalanine or tryptophan. D genes are given only for firm matches. Not all rows give a size; the values are once, few, many and, for expanded clones, a class.

TGTGCCAGCAGCTTAGGATACGGATCCCTAGGCACTGAAGCTTTCTTT	CASSLGYGSLGTEAFF	NA	TRBV7-2	TRBJ1-1	NA
TGCGCCAGCAGCCTCCACCGCGTCCCCGGAAACACCACATATTTT	CASSLHRVPGNTTYF	NA	TRBV4-3	TRBJ1-3	NA
TGTGCCAGTAGTCCTAGGGTGAACACTGAAGCTTTCTTT	CASSPRVNTEAFF	NA	TRBV19	TRBJ1-1	NA
TGTGCCAGCAGTTACGCGTACTCTGGGGCCAACGTCCTGACTTTC	CASSYAYSGANVLTF	few	TRBV6-6	TRBJ2-6	NA
TGTGCCAGCAGCGCCGTCACTGAAGCTTTCTTT	CASSAVTEAFF	NA	TRBV2	TRBJ1-1	NA
TGTGCCAGCAGCGTAGAATCTGGGTGGGGTGAAAAACTGTTTTTT	CASSVESGWGEKLFF	medium-sized	TRBV9	TRBJ1-4	NA
TGTGCCAGCAGCTCCGGGACAGGGATTAACGAGCAGTACTTC	CASSSGTGINEQYF	NA	TRBV7-2	TRBJ2-7	TRBD1
TGTGCCAGCAGCAGACAGACAGGGGCCTCCTACGAGCAGTACTTC	CASSRQTGASYEQYF	NA	TRBV9	TRBJ2-7	TRBD1
TGCGCCAGCAGCCAAGGTCGTCAGCTGTACGAGCAGTACTTC	CASSQGRQLYEQYF	NA	TRBV4-1	TRBJ2-7	NA
TGTGCCAGCAAAGGGAGGCCAGGGGGGGATGGGCCCCAGCATTTT	CASKGRPGGDGPQHF	NA	TRBV27	TRBJ1-5	TRBD1
TGTGCCAGCAGCTTAGCAGGGAGGTATGGCTACACCTTC	CASSLAGRYGYTF	few	TRBV7-9	TRBJ1-2	NA
TGTGCCAGCAGCCCTGGCTCCCCCCTCCACTTT	CASSPGSPLHF	NA	TRBV7-8	TRBJ1-6	NA
TGTGCCAGCAGCTTAGCCCCGACAGGGAACTATGGCTACACCTTC	CASSLAPTGNYGYTF	NA	TRBV7-9	TRBJ1-2	TRBD1
TGTGCCAGCAGTGGGTGGAGCTCCTATAATTCACCCCTCCACTTT	CASSGWSSYNSPLHF	few	TRBV6-5	TRBJ1-6	NA
TGCAGCGTTGGAGGTTTCCCCAGCACTGAAGCTTTCTTT	CSVGGFPSTEAFF	NA	TRBV29-1	TRBJ1-1	NA
TGTGCCAGCAGTTTATTCGGGGGAAAGGGCACTGAAGCTTTCTTT	CASSLFGGKGTEAFF	NA	TRBV28	TRBJ1-1	NA
TGTGCCAGTAGTGACCTCCCGGGGACTAGTAACGAGCAGTACTTC	CASSDLPGTSNEQYF	once	TRBV2	TRBJ2-7	TRBD2
TGTGCCAGCAGCTACGAGAGGGGTGGGAATACTGAAGCTTTCTTT	CASSYERGGNTEAFF	NA	TRBV7-9	TRBJ1-1	NA
TGTGCCAGCAGCTGGACAGACAATCAGCCCCAGCATTTT	CASSWTDNQPQHF	NA	TRBV7-9	TRBJ1-5	NA
TGCGCCAGCAGCCAAAGAGGGCAGGGGGAGACCCAGTACTTC	CASSQRGQGETQYF	few	TRBV4-3	TRBJ2-5	NA
TGTGCCAGCAGCCCCGGTATGGGAACAGGCTATGGCTACACCTTC	CASSPGMGTGYGYTF	NA	TRBV7-2	TRBJ1-2	NA
TGTGCCAGCAGTTACCGGACTAGCGGAGAGACCCAGTACTTC	CASSYRTSGETQYF	few	TRBV6-5	TRBJ2-5	TRBD2
TGTGCCAGCAGTCGACTAGCCTACGAGCAGTACTTC	CASSRLAYEQYF	NA	TRBV6-1	TRBJ2-7	NA
TGTGCTAGCAGCTTAGGGTCCGGAGATACGCAGTATTTT	CASSLGSGDTQYF	NA	TRBV7-7	TRBJ2-3	NA
TGTGCCAGTAGCACCTCACAGGGTCACACTGAAGCTTTCTTT	CASSTSQGHTEAFF	once	TRBV19	TRBJ1-1	NA
TGTGCCAGCAGCTCCGACTACAACACCGGGGAGCTGTTTTTT	CASSSDYNTGELFF	few	TRBV11-2	TRBJ2-2	NA
TGTGCCAGCAGCTGGACATCGAACACTGAAGCTTTCTTT	CASSWTSNTEAFF	NA	TRBV7-2	TRBJ1-1	NA
TGCGCCAGCAGCCCAGGCCCGGGGGAGACCCAGTACTTC	CASSPGPGETQYF	NA	TRBV4-3	TRBJ2-5	NA
TGTGCCAGCAGCTTAGAAGCCAGGGGTTCAACAGATACGCAGTATTTT	CASSLEARGSTDTQYF	NA	TRBV7-2	TRBJ2-3	NA
TGTGCCAGCAGCCGGAGGGGTAGCGGGGGGTCCAGCGAGCAGTACTTC	CASSRRGSGGSSEQYF	NA	TRBV5-6	TRBJ2-7	TRBD2
TGTGCCAGCAGCCAATCAGGCGCGGGGGGGAACAAGTACTTC	CASSQSGAGGNKYF	NA	TRBV7-2	TRBJ2-7	TRBD2
TGCAGTGCTGGAGGGGGGGAGACCCAGTACTTC	CSAGGGETQYF	NA	TRBV20-1	TRBJ2-5	NA
TGTGCCAGTAAGGGGGTGGGCAATCAGCCCCAGCATTTT	CASKGVGNQPQHF	NA	TRBV2	TRBJ1-5	NA
TGCGCCAGCAGCCAATTCCCATCCGGCAGCCTGAACACTGAAGCTTTCTTT	CASSQFPSGSLNTEAFF	NA	TRBV4-1	TRBJ1-1	NA
TGTGCCAGCTCACCCAAAAGCGGGGGGCCTTACAATGAGCAGTTCTTC	CASSPKSGGPYNEQFF	NA	TRBV18	TRBJ2-1	TRBD2
TGTGCCAGCAGCTTAACCTGGGCGGCCACTGACAATGAGCAGTTCTTC	CASSLTWAATDNEQFF	NA	TRBV7-8	TRBJ2-1	NA